This TCR beta chain was sequenced in a study of shared clonotypes between healthy human individuals. Turning to the study itself: CD4 naive and memory got three plates each, CD8 naive two, CD8 memory one. General study results and limits: Measured sharing among donors was expected to vary with sequencing depth. Naive CD4 clonotype sharing across a few donors was about 5.3%.

With respect to this clone: Antigen: not known.

V was clipped by 3 bases and J by 8 bases; unmatched bases: 9. The CDR3 contains 15 residues. Germline V CDR1 and CDR2: LNHDA, SQIVND (reference sequence). TCRdb's table, derived via immunoSEQ multiplex PCR, lists solely in-frame clones and lacks some. The sample carries about 1.5 million clones, around 97% recorded once. The specimen was naive CD4+ T cells sorted from blood. Noted subset: CD45RA+ positively selected. The TCR was taken from a man aged 25-40 years in good health. The chain uses TRBV19 and TRBJ1-4; 7 positions match TRBD1. CDR3 residues: CASSIQGGSFEKLFF. The DNA for the CDR3 is TGTGCCAGTAGTATCCAGGGGGGCTCGTTCGAAAAACTGTTTTTT.